This T cell receptor beta chain is drawn from a study of T cells in Graves' hyperthyroidism and ophthalmopathy. In the case of this clonotype: What it binds is not known.

The CDR3 sequence is 16 residues long. Germline V gives CDR1 SGHDN, CDR2 FVKESK. After removal of 0 bases from V and 5 bases from J, the junction contained 5 bases not matched to a gene. Exclusion criteria comprised uncontrolled infection, other autoimmune disease, pregnancy or lactation. Clinical symptoms, serum thyroxine, TRAb, thyroid ultrasound and orbital computed tomography established diagnosis. PBMCs were collected from an approximately 9.5 ml volume of fresh peripheral blood. Amplification of TCR beta CDR3 regions used RNA as the template. The TCR CDR3 was amplified in a first-round RT-PCR using the HTBI primer set. MiXCR, run by TCRdb on the multiplex PCR reads, gives a single entry per CDR3 protein. The sample comprises hundreds of thousands of distinct CDR3 sequences, over 11% of which are singletons, and approximately 27% rests with the top ten. Findings of the study overall: Most thyroid clonotypes expanded above 0.001 were also detected in blood.

V is TRBV14 and J is TRBJ2-3; 10 bases match TRBD2. Input material: blood. The clonotype originates from a man in his fifties or sixties with Graves' ophthalmopathy. Here the CDR3 reads CASSQDSGRAIDTQYF. The CDR3 coding sequence is TGTGCCAGCAGCCAAGACAGCGGGAGGGCCATAGATACGCAGTATTTT.